This TCR beta chain appears in the sequencing data of a study of T cell changes during pregnancy in multiple sclerosis (dated by TCRdb to about 2019). Regarding the study in general: The study examined how the T cell repertoire changed over the course of pregnancy in women with multiple sclerosis.

Library preparation employed the immunoSEQ multiplex PCR assay. TCRdb took this table from immuneACCESS and kept in-frame rearrangements with V and J called. Such tables lack part of the clones; where checked against another copy, unresolved V genes explain under half of the gap, and the rest is unexplained. In this sample the table shows tens of thousands of clones, more than 85% of which occur a single time. Together, the top ten hold approximately 2.9% of the sample. V loses 7 bases of germline sequence and J loses 5 bases, and the interval between the two ends is 20 bases. The CDR3 numbers 15 residues from cysteine through phenylalanine. Only the CDR3 portion is preserved as DNA: 45 bases, with reading frame beginning at the first base. CDR1 and CDR2 are read off the germline V gene (reference sequence) as LNHDA and SQIVND. Turning to this clone: It has no known antigen specificity. It has no much larger one-base neighbor in the sample; base qualities were not kept.

The starting material was CD8+ T cells from peripheral blood mononuclear cells, obtained in the second trimester of pregnancy. The chain was built from TRBV19 and TRBJ2-5; a tentative D call is TRBD2 (6 bases match). This clonotype originated in a female donor with multiple sclerosis, enrolled in a pregnancy study. The CDR3 loop reads CASTMAGGALETQYF. The nucleotide sequence is TGTGCCAGTACCATGGCCGGGGGTGCCCTCGAGACCCAGTACTTC. With the rest looked up from the reference TRBV19 and TRBJ2-5 genes rather than sequenced, the full variable domain is DGGITQSPKYLFRKEGQNVTLSCEQNLNHDAMYWYRQDPGQGLRLIYYSQIVNDFQKGDIAEGYSVSREKKESFPLTVTSAQKNPTAFYLCASTMAGGALETQYFGPGTRLLVL.